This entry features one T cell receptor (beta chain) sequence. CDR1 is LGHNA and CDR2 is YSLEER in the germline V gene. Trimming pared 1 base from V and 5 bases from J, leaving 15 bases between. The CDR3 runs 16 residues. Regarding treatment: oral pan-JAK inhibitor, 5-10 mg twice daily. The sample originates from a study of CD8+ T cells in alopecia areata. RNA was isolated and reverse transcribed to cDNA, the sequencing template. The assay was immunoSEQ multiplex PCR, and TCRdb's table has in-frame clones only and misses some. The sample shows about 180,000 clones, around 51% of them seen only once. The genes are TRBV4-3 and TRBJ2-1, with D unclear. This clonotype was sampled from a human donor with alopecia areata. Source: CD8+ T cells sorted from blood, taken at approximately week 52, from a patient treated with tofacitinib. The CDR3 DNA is TGCGCCAGCAGCCAAGTGATTCATACTCCGAACAATGAGCAGTTCTTC. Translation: CASSQVIHTPNNEQFF.